The T cell receptor beta chain described here comes from a study of blood T cell repertoires in COVID-19. This table comes from immunoSEQ multiplex PCR, and its TCRdb copy is limited to in-frame clones, with some not included. The data show around 130,000 clones, about 81% seen once. This clone is a singleton in its sample. This CDR3 has 13 residues. V was clipped by 4 bases and J by 6 bases, with 10 bases between them. Germline lookup yields CDR1 SGHKS and CDR2 YYEKEE (reference sequence). The V call is TRBV5-5, the J call TRBJ2-2; a possible D gene is TRBD1 (6 bases). The material sequenced was peripheral blood. The sequence came from a woman aged 80 or over with acute or convalescent COVID-19. The CDR3: CASSQAGAGELFF. In nucleotides, the CDR3 is TGTGCCAGCAGCCAAGCAGGGGCCGGGGAGCTGTTTTTT.